The clone carrying this T cell receptor beta chain was seen a handful of times. Its antigen is unknown. This entry belongs to a study of molecular identifiers for immune sequencing clone quantification. Study as a whole: Replicate experiments took RNA from about 20,000 or 100,000 naive CD8 cells, divided it five ways and sequenced four. Study-level findings and limits: Molecules of identical TCR sharing a barcode could underestimate highly expanded clone sizes. Clones above 20 RNA copies contained over 99% of effector molecules and under 1% of naive molecules.

The authors gated naive CD8 T cells as CD8+CD4-CCR7+CD45RA+ for sorting. The trim removed 5 bases at V and 5 bases at J, leaving 7 bases unmatched. Germline V gene data show CDR1 as SEHNR and CDR2 as FQNEAQ (reference sequence). The CDR3 spans 14 residues. A single record per CDR3 protein comes from TCRdb applying MiXCR to the PCR reads. The data contain approximately 590,000 distinct CDR3 sequences, 25% of them singletons. The specimen sequenced was naive CD8+ T cells from blood, with Jurkat cell RNA spiked in. Subset: FACS-sorted CD8+CD4-CCR7+CD45RA+ naive T cells. The rearrangement joins TRBV7-9 to TRBJ2-5, with 8 bases that match TRBD2. The TCR originated in a human donor in good health. Some libraries in this study had Jurkat cell RNA spiked in. The CDR3 sequence: CASSRPGLEETQYF. DNA of the CDR3: TGTGCCAGCAGCCGACCGGGACTAGAGGAGACCCAGTACTTC.